The present T cell receptor beta chain was sequenced within a study of vaccination effects on CD4 cells after COVID-19. Study as a whole: ViraFEST expansion of antigen-specific CD4+ T cells with viral peptide pools preceded sequencing. Following the second dose by a median of 72 days, the post-vaccine samples were obtained.

Only in-frame clones appear in the TCRdb table, and some are missing; sequencing was by immunoSEQ multiplex PCR. The sample shows tens of thousands of clones, around 73% of them seen only once. The CDR3 has 15 amino acids. Germline CDR1 is SGDLS and CDR2 is YYNGEE. V was cut by 0 bases and J by 4 bases, with 13 bases left in between. Note on this clone: The antigen is undetermined.

When 10 to 11 days of culture had elapsed, CD4+ T cells were isolated. All study participants received two doses of BNT162b2 or mRNA-1273 vaccine. The J gene is TRBJ1-2, the V gene TRBV9; TRBD1 might be the D (5 bases). Sequencing was performed on CD4+ T cells from PBMCs cultured without peptide, taken after COVID-19 vaccination. This receptor was identified in a human donor who received a COVID-19 vaccine. The CDR3 DNA sequence: TGTGCCAGCAGCGTAGACGGGGGATCGGGCTATGGCTACACCTTC. It is translated as CASSVDGGSGYGYTF.